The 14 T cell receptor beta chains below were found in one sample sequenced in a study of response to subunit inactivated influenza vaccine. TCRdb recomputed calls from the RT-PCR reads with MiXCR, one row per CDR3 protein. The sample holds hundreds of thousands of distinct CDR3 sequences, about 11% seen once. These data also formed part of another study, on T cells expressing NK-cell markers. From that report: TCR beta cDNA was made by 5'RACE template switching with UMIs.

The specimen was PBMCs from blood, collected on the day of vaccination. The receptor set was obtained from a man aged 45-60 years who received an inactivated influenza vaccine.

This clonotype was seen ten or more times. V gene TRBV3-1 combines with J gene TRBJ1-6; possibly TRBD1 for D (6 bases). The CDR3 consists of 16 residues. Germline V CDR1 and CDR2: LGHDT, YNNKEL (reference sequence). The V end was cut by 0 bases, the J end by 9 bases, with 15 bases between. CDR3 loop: CASSQDLRTASSPLHF. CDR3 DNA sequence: TGTGCCAGCAGCCAAGATCTTAGGACAGCCAGTTCACCCCTCCACTTT.

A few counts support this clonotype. In nucleotides, the CDR3 is TGTGCCAGCAGCGCCACCGGGACAGCAGACAATGAGCAGTTCTTC. Translated: CASSATGTADNEQFF. J is TRBJ2-1 and V is TRBV9, with 7 bases aligning to TRBD1. CDR3 length equals 15 residues. The germline V gene encodes CDR1 SGDLS and CDR2 YYNGEE. The trim removed 3 bases at V and 5 bases at J, leaving 8 bases unmatched.

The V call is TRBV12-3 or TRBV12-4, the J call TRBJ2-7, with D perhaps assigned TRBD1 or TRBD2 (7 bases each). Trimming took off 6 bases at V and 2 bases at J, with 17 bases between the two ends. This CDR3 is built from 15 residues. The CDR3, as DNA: TGTGCCAGCAGCCCGGCAGGGGGGGGAACCTACGAGCAGTACTTC. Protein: CASSPAGGGTYEQYF.

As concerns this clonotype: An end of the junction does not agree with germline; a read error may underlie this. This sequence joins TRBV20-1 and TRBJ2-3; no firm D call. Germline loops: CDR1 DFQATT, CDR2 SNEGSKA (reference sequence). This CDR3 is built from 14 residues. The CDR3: CSARDATHRYAVSF. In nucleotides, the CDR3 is TGCAGTGCTAGAGATGCCACTCACAGATACGCAGTTTCCTTT.

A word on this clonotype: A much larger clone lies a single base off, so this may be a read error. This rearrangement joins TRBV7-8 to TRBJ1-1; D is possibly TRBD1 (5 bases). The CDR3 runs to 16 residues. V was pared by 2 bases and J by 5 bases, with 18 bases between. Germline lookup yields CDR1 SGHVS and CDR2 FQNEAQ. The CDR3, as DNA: TGTGCCAGCAGCTTAAGCAGGGTTTCGTCCCCGACTGAAGCTTTCTTT. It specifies CASSLSRVSSPTEAFF.

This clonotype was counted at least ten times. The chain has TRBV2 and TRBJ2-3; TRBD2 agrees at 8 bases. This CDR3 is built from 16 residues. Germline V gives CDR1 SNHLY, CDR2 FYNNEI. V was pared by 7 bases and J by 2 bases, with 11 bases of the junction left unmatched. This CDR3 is CASTPFGGDYTDTQYF. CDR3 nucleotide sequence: TGTGCCAGCACTCCCTTCGGGGGGGATTACACAGATACGCAGTATTTT.

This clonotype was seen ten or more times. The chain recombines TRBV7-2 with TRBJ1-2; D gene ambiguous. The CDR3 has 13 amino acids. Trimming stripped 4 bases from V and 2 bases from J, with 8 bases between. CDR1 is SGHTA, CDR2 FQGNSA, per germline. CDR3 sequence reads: CASSSALNYGYTF. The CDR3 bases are TGTGCCAGCAGCTCCGCATTGAACTATGGCTACACCTTC. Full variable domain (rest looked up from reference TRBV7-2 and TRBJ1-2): GAGVSQSPSNKVTEKGKDVELRCDPISGHTALYWYRQSLGQGLEFLIYFQGNSAPDKSGLPSDRFSAERTGGSVSTLTIQRTQQEDSAVYLCASSSALNYGYTFGSGTRLTVV.

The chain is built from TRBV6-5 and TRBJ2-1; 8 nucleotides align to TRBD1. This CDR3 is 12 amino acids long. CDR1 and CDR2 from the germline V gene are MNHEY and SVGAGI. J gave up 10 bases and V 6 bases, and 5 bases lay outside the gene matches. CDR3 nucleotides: TGTGCCAGCAGGGACAGGGTGGGCGAGCAGTTCTTC. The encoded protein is CASRDRVGEQFF.

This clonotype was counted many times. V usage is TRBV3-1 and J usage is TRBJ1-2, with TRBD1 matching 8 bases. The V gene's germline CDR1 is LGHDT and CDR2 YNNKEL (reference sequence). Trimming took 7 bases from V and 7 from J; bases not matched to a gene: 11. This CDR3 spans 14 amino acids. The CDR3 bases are TGTGCCAGCATGGGGACAGGCCGCTACATTGGCTACACCTTC. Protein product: CASMGTGRYIGYTF.

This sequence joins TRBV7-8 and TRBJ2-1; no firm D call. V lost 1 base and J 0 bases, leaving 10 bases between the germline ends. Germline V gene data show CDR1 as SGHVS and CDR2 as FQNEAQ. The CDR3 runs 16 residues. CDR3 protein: CASSLGRSRSYNEQFF. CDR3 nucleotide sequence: TGTGCCAGCAGCTTAGGACGGTCCCGCTCCTACAATGAGCAGTTCTTC.

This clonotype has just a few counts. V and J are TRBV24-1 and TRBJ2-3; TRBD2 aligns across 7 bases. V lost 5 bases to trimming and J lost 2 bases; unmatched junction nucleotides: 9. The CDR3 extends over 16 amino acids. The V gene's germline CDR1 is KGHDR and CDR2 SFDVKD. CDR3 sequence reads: CATSASSGTATDTQYF. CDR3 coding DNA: TGTGCCACCAGTGCTTCCAGCGGGACCGCCACAGATACGCAGTATTTT.

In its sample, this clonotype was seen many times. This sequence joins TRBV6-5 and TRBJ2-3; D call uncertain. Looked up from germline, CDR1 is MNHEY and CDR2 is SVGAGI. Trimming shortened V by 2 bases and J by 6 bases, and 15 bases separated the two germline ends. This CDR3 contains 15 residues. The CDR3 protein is CASSYGPAAFDTQYF. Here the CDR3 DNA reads TGTGCCAGCAGTTACGGTCCGGCCGCCTTTGATACGCAGTATTTT.

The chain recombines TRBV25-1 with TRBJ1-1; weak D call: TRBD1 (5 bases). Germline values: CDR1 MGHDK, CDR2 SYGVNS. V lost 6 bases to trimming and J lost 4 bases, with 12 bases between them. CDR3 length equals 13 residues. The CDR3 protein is CASSDSWGTEAFF. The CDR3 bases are TGTGCCAGCAGCGACAGTTGGGGCACTGAAGCTTTCTTT.

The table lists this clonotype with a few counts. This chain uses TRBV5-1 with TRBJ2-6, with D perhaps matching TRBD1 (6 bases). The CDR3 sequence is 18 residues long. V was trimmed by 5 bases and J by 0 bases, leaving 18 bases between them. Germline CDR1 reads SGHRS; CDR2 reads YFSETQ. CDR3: CASSRRGTHLSGANVLTF. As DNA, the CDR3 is TGCGCCAGCAGTCGGAGAGGGACACACCTCTCTGGGGCCAACGTCCTGACTTTC.